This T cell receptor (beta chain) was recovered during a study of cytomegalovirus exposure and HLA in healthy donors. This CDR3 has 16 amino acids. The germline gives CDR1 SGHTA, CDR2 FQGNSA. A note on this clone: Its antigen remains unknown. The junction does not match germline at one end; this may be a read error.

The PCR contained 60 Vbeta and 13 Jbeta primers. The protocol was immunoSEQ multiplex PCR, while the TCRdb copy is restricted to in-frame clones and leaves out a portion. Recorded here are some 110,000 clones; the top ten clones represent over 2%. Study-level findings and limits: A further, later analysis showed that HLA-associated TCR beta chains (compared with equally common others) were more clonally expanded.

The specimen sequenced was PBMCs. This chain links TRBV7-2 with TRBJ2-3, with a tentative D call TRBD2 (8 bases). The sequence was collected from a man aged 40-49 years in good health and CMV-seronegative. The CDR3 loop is CASSLFPGGGTDKQYF. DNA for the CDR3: TGTGCCAGCAGCTTATTTCCGGGAGGGGGCACAGATAAGCAGTATTTT.